The following is a T cell receptor beta chain sequence with its context. The target antigen is unknown. The data were obtained in a study of T cells expressing NK-cell markers. Study information: It was sorted CD3+CD56+NKG2C+, CD3+CD56+NKG2C- and CD3+CD56-NKG2C+ T cells that supplied the TCR beta repertoires. The study, taken as a whole, reports: The study found dominant NKG2C+ clonotypes at roughly 1.0-7.5% of CD8+ T cells in six donors.

The length of the CDR3 is 16 residues. Looked up from germline, CDR1 is SGHDN and CDR2 is FVKESK. After re-calling the 5' RACE reads, TCRdb lists one entry per CDR3 protein, DNA absent. The sample holds 300,000 to 450,000 distinct CDR3 sequences. This receptor was identified in a man aged 18-70 years in good health. V usage is TRBV14 and J usage is TRBJ2-5; TCRdb picks TRBD2, but there is no DNA to check that call. Sequenced: blood T cells: a sorted CD56 or NKG2C T cell subset, CD4+ or CD8+ T cells, or bulk PBMC T cells (not recorded which). Here the CDR3 reads CASSPGLATLRETQYF.